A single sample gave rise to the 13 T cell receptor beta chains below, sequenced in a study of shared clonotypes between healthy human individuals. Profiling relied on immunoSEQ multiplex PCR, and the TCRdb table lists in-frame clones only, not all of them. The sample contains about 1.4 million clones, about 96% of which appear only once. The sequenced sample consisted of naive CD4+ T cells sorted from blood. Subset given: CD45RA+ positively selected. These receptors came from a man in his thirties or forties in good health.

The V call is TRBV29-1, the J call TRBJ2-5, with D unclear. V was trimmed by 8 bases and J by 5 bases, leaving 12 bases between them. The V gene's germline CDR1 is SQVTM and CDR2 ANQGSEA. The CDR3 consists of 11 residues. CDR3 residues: CSIWISETQYF. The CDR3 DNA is TGCAGCATCTGGATTAGTGAGACCCAGTACTTC.

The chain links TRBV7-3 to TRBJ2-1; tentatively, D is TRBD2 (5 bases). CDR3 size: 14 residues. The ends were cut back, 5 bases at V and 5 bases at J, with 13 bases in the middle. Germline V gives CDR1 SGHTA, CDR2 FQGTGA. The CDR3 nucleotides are TGTGCCAGCAGCCGGACTGGGGAAAACAATGAGCAGTTCTTC. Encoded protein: CASSRTGENNEQFF.

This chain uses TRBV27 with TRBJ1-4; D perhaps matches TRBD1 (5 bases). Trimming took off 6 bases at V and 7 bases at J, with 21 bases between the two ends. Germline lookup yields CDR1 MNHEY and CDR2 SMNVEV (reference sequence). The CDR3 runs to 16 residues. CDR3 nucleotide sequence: TGTGCCAGCAGCCTAGTAGGTTTGGGGCTTGGTGAAAAACTGTTTTTT. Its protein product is CASSLVGLGLGEKLFF.

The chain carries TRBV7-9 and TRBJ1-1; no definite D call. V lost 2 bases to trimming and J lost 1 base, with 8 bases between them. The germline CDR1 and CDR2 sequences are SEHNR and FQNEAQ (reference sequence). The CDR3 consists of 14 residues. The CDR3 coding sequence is TGTGCCAGCAGCTTACCCCGAGCGAACACTGAAGCTTTCTTT. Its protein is CASSLPRANTEAFF.

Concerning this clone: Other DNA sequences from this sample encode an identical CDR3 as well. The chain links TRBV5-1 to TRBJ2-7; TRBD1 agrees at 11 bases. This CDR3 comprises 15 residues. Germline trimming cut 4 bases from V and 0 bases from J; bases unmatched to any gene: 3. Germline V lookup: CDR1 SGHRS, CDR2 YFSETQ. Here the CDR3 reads CASSGGTGGSYEQYF. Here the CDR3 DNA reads TGCGCCAGCAGCGGAGGGACAGGGGGCTCCTACGAGCAGTACTTC.

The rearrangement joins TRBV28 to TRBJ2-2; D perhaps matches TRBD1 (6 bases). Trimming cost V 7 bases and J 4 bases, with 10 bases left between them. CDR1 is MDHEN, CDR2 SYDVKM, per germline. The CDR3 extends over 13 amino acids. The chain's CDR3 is CASIQGTTGELFF. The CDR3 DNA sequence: TGTGCCAGCATTCAGGGGACCACCGGGGAGCTGTTTTTT.

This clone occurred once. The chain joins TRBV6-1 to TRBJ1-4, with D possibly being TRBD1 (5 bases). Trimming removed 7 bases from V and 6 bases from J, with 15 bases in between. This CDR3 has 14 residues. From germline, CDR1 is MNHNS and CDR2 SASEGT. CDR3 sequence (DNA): TGTGCCAGCATTTTCTGGCAGGGACATGAAAAACTGTTTTTT. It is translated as CASIFWQGHEKLFF.

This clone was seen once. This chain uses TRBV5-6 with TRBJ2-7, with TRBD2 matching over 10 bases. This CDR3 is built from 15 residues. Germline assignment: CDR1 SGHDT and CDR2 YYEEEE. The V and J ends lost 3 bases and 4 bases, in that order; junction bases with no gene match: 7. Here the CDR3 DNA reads TGTGCCAGCAGCTCGAGAGCTAGCGGGAGTTACGAGCAGTACTTC. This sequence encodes CASSSRASGSYEQYF.

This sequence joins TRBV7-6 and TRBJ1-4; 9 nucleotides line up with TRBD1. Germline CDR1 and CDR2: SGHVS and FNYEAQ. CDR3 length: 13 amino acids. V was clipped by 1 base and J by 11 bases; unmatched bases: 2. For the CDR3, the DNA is TGTGCCAGCAGCTTAGGACAGGGGGGGAAACTGTTTTTT. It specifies CASSLGQGGKLFF. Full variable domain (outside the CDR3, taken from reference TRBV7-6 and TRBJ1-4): GAGVSQSPRYKVTKRGQDVALRCDPISGHVSLYWYRQALGQGPEFLTYFNYEAQQDKSGLPNDRFSAERPEGSISTLTIQRTEQRDSAMYRCASSLGQGGKLFFGSGTQLSVL.

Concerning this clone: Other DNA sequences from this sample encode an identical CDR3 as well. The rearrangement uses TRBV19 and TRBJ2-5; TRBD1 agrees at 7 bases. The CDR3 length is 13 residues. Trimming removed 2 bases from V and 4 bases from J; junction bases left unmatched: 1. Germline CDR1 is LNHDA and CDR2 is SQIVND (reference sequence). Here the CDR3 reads CASSINRGETQYF. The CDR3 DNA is TGTGCCAGTAGTATAAACAGGGGAGAGACCCAGTACTTC.

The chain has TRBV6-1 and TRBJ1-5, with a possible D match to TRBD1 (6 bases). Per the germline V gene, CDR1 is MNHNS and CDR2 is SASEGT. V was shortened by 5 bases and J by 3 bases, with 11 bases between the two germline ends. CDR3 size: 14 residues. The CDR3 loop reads CASSPTGYNQPQHF. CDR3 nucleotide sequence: TGTGCCAGCAGTCCCACAGGGTACAATCAGCCCCAGCATTTT.

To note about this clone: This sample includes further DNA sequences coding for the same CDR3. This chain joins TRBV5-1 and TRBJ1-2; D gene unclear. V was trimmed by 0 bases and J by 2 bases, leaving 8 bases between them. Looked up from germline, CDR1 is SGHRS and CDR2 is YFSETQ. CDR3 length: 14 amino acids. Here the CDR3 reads CASSLAPENYGYTF. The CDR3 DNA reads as TGCGCCAGCAGCTTGGCCCCAGAGAACTATGGCTACACCTTC.

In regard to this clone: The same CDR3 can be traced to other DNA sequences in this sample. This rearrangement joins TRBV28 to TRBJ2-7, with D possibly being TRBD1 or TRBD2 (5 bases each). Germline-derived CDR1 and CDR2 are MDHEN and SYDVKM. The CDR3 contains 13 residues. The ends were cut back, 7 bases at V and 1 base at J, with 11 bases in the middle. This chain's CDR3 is CASTRGGSYEQYF. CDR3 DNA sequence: TGTGCCAGCACGCGTGGGGGTTCCTACGAGCAGTACTTC. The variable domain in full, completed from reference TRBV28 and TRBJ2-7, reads DVKVTQSSRYLVKRTGEKVFLECVQDMDHENMFWYRQDPGLGLRLIYFSYDVKMKEKGDIPEGYSVSREKKERFSLILESASTNQTSMYLCASTRGGSYEQYFGPGTRLTVT.